The table lists the clone carrying this T cell receptor beta chain with many counts. Deletions cut 6 bases from V and 4 bases from J, with 18 bases between. Germline values: CDR1 DFQATT, CDR2 SNEGSKA (reference sequence). The CDR3 runs to 14 residues. A single record per CDR3 protein comes from TCRdb applying MiXCR to the 5' RACE reads. The table lists about 41,000 distinct CDR3 sequences, more than 4.5% of them singletons. This specimen belongs to a study of T cells of healthy individuals. The chain couples TRBV20-1 to TRBJ1-2; possibly TRBD1 for D (6 bases). The TCR originated in a human donor in good health. DNA of the CDR3: TGCAGTGCCGCCGACAGGTCCTCGCGCTATGGCTACACCTTC. It encodes CSAADRSSRYGYTF.